A single sample gave rise to the 28 T cell receptor beta chains below, sequenced in a study of T cells in Graves' hyperthyroidism and ophthalmopathy. Authors of the study amplified TCR beta CDR3 regions from RNA transcripts. An initial round of RT-PCR targeting the TCR CDR3 relied on the HTBI primer set. In TCRdb, the multiplex PCR reads were re-called with MiXCR into one record per CDR3 protein. The repertoire holds approximately 590,000 distinct CDR3 sequences, with roughly 46% as singletons. Sequencing was carried out using peripheral blood or thyroid tissue (not recorded which). These receptor sequences come from a woman in her late teens or twenties with Graves' hyperthyroidism.

The chain has TRBV19 and TRBJ1-1; 12 bases map to TRBD1. Trimming cost V 7 bases and J 7 bases; bases outside gene matches: 10. The CDR3 sequence is 15 residues long. Germline assignment: CDR1 LNHDA and CDR2 SQIVND (reference sequence). DNA of the CDR3: TGTGCCAGTACGAGGGACAGGGGGCAAAGCAATGAAGCTTTCTTT. Translated, it gives CASTRDRGQSNEAFF.

The chain carries TRBV15 and TRBJ1-3, with D perhaps matching TRBD1 (5 bases). Trimming removed 5 bases at V and 9 bases at J, with 14 bases between. Germline V gene sequence: CDR1 LNHNV, CDR2 YYDKDF (reference sequence). The CDR3 covers 13 residues. Here the CDR3 DNA reads TGTGCCACCAGCGATGTAGGGGACGTCACCATATATTTT. Translated, it gives CATSDVGDVTIYF.

This clonotype was detected only once. Being one base from a much bigger clone, this may be a read error. This sequence joins TRBV6-1 and TRBJ1-1; D is perhaps TRBD1 (6 bases). V was trimmed by 5 bases and J by 1 base, leaving 14 bases between them. The CDR3 consists of 15 residues. Germline-derived CDR1 and CDR2 are MNHNS and SASEGT. CDR3 sequence: CASSPHWGPNTEAFF. CDR3 DNA sequence: TGTGCCAGCAGTCCCCATTGGGGGCCGAACACTGAAGCTTTCTTT.

This clonotype was counted a few times. The chain recombines TRBV7-2 with TRBJ1-4; D uncertain. The germline V and J ends were trimmed by 0 bases and 5 bases, with 4 bases remaining between them. The CDR3 consists of 13 residues. Looked up from germline, CDR1 is SGHTA and CDR2 is FQGNSA. In nucleotides, the CDR3 is TGTGCCAGCAGCTTAGCCCAAAATGAAAAACTGTTTTTT. Translating gives CASSLAQNEKLFF.

The genes are TRBV6-1 and TRBJ2-3; D is uncertain. V dropped 1 base and J dropped 1 base, with 6 bases sitting between them. Per the germline V gene, CDR1 is MNHNS and CDR2 is SASEGT. The CDR3 contains 14 residues. This CDR3 reads CASSEGYRTDTQYF. The CDR3 nucleotides are TGTGCCAGCAGTGAAGGGTACCGCACAGATACGCAGTATTTT.

The chain combines TRBV10-3 with TRBJ2-6; D remains unclear. V was trimmed by 2 bases and J by 2 bases, leaving 4 bases between them. CDR1 ENHRY and CDR2 SYGVKD come from the germline V gene. This CDR3 is 14 amino acids long. The CDR3 coding sequence is TGTGCCATCAGTGAGATTCCTGGGGCCAACGTCCTGACTTTC. Amino acid sequence: CAISEIPGANVLTF.

This clonotype was observed a handful of times. V and J are TRBV25-1 and TRBJ2-5, with TRBD2 matching over 7 bases. The CDR3 extends over 13 amino acids. J gave up 2 bases and V 5 bases, and 2 bases lay outside the gene matches. Per the germline V gene, CDR1 is MGHDK and CDR2 is SYGVNS. CDR3 coding DNA: TGTGCCAGCAGTTGGGGGGGTCAAGAGACCCAGTACTTC. Its protein is CASSWGGQETQYF.

This clonotype came up a few times. V gene TRBV20-1 combines with J gene TRBJ1-5; 12 bases match TRBD1. V was pared by 5 bases and J by 6 bases, with 5 bases of the junction left unmatched. Germline V gene data show CDR1 as DFQATT and CDR2 as SNEGSKA (reference sequence). The CDR3 runs to 14 residues. CDR3 sequence (DNA): TGCAGTGCTGGGGGACAGGGGGCTTCTCAGCCCCAGCATTTT. It is translated as CSAGGQGASQPQHF.

The gene calls are TRBV11-2 and TRBJ1-5; TRBD1 agrees at 9 bases. CDR1 and CDR2 (germline): SGHAT, FQNNGV. The CDR3 covers 16 residues. Trimming cost V 4 bases and J 0 bases; bases outside gene matches: 4. DNA of the CDR3: TGTGCCAGCAGCTCAGGGACAGGGAGTAGCAATCAGCCCCAGCATTTT. Translated, it gives CASSSGTGSSNQPQHF.

The genes are TRBV12-3 or TRBV12-4 and TRBJ1-6; perhaps TRBD1 as D (5 bases). The CDR3 has 15 amino acids. Deletions cut 4 bases from V and 5 bases from J, with 12 bases between. The CDR3 DNA follows: TGTGCCAGCAGTTCGACAGAGCCCCATAATTCACCCCTCCACTTT. Protein: CASSSTEPHNSPLHF.

Here the CDR3 reads CSARRDRGDTYEQYF. The CDR3 DNA sequence: TGCAGTGCTAGGAGGGACAGGGGGGATACCTACGAGCAGTACTTC. The chain recombines TRBV20-1 with TRBJ2-7; 11 bases are shared with TRBD1. This CDR3 region has 15 residues. Germline V CDR1 and CDR2: DFQATT, SNEGSKA (reference sequence). Trimming at V came to 3 bases and at J to 2 bases, leaving 6 bases not matched to a gene.

The CDR3 protein is CARDSYGYTF. The CDR3 bases are TGTGCCCGGGACAGCTATGGCTACACCTTC. The chain combines TRBV25-1 with TRBJ1-2; 7 bases line up with TRBD1. Germline V CDR1 and CDR2: MGHDK, SYGVNS. This CDR3 contains 10 residues. V lost 11 bases, J lost 4 bases, and 1 base stayed unmatched.

This clonotype came up many times. The genes are TRBV12-3 or TRBV12-4 and TRBJ1-2, with a weak D call TRBD1 (6 bases). V was trimmed by 1 base and J by 6 bases, leaving 9 bases between them. The CDR3 has 13 amino acids. The CDR3 sequence: CASSLGQVDGYTF. As DNA, the CDR3 is TGTGCCAGCAGTTTAGGACAGGTGGATGGCTACACCTTC.

With regard to this clonotype: A much larger clone lies one base from this, so it may be a read error. The V gene is TRBV7-8, the J gene TRBJ2-6, with a possible D match to TRBD2 (5 bases). Germline lookup yields CDR1 SGHVS and CDR2 FQNEAQ. This CDR3 spans 14 amino acids. CDR3 sequence: CTSSLRDRANVLTF. The CDR3 DNA reads as TGTACCAGCAGCTTACGGGATAGGGCCAACGTCCTGACTTTC.

Turning to this clonotype: Being one base from a much bigger clone, this may be a read error. The chain joins TRBV7-8 to TRBJ1-1; no clear D gene. V was trimmed by 5 bases and J by 1 base, leaving 8 bases between them. Germline V gives CDR1 SGHVS, CDR2 FQNEAQ. CDR3 length equals 13 residues. The CDR3 bases are TGTGCCAGCAGCCCATGGACGAACACTGAAGCTTTCTTT. It specifies CASSPWTNTEAFF.

This clonotype was found many times. The V call is TRBV15, the J call TRBJ1-1, with 7 bases identical to TRBD1. CDR1 and CDR2 (germline): LNHNV, YYDKDF (reference sequence). The CDR3 is 15 residues long. Losses at the gene ends were 5 bases for V and 4 bases for J; bases not matched to a gene: 10. Here the CDR3 reads CATSPQTGRATEAFF. The CDR3 DNA sequence: TGTGCCACCAGCCCCCAGACAGGGAGAGCCACTGAAGCTTTCTTT.

This clonotype was seen many times. The chain couples TRBV29-1 to TRBJ1-2; a weak D match, TRBD1 (6 bases). The CDR3 spans 11 residues. The V gene lost 4 bases and the J gene lost 8 bases, with 11 bases spanning the gap. CDR1 is SQVTM, CDR2 ANQGSEA, per germline. CDR3 amino acids: CSVGAGDGYTF. CDR3 nucleotides: TGCAGCGTTGGGGCAGGGGACGGCTACACCTTC.

The rearrangement links TRBV29-1 to TRBJ2-7; the D gene is possibly TRBD1 (5 bases). Trimming took 6 bases from V and 3 from J, leaving 21 bases between them. The CDR3 contains 15 residues. CDR1 and CDR2 (germline): SQVTM, ANQGSEA. The CDR3 loop reads CSVGQGPSYGYEQYF. As DNA, the CDR3 is TGCAGCGTAGGACAAGGTCCGTCCTATGGCTACGAGCAGTACTTC.

A note on this clonotype: A single base separates this from a much larger clone, so it may be a read error. This chain links TRBV6-1 with TRBJ1-2, with 8 nucleotides matching TRBD1. Looked up from germline, CDR1 is MNHNS and CDR2 is SASEGT. The CDR3 has 13 residues. The CDR3 nucleotides read TGTGCCAGCAGTGAGGACAGGGCCTATAGCTACACCTTC. Translating gives CASSEDRAYSYTF.

This clonotype showed up many times. The chain combines TRBV29-1 with TRBJ1-1; perhaps TRBD1 as D (5 bases). The CDR3 is 14 residues long. Trimming removed 6 bases from V and 7 bases from J, with 21 bases in between. CDR1 and CDR2 (germline): SQVTM, ANQGSEA. The CDR3 is CSVVGDEWVYEAFF. DNA of the CDR3: TGCAGCGTAGTAGGGGACGAGTGGGTGTATGAAGCTTTCTTT.

This clonotype was detected a few times. This chain links TRBV7-2 with TRBJ1-1, with TRBD1 matching over 8 bases. V lost 3 bases to trimming and J lost 0 bases; unmatched junction nucleotides: 3. The CDR3 sequence is 15 residues long. Germline CDR1 is SGHTA and CDR2 is FQGNSA. The CDR3: CASSFRQGLNTEAFF. For the CDR3, the DNA is TGTGCCAGCAGCTTTAGACAGGGGCTGAACACTGAAGCTTTCTTT. The complete variable domain, with remaining parts taken from reference TRBV7-2 and TRBJ1-1, reads GAGVSQSPSNKVTEKGKDVELRCDPISGHTALYWYRQSLGQGLEFLIYFQGNSAPDKSGLPSDRFSAERTGGSVSTLTIQRTQQEDSAVYLCASSFRQGLNTEAFFGQGTRLTVV.

A single count supports this clonotype. The gene calls are TRBV29-1 and TRBJ1-5; 9 nucleotides line up with TRBD1. Looked up from germline, CDR1 is SQVTM and CDR2 is ANQGSEA. The CDR3 has 12 residues. J was trimmed by 5 bases and V by 8 bases; bases with no gene match: 4. The CDR3 coding sequence is TGCAGCCGCCGGACAGGGGATCAGCCCCAGCATTTT. It codes for CSRRTGDQPQHF.

The V call is TRBV5-1, the J call TRBJ2-7; 8 bases agree with TRBD2. The ends lost 4 bases at V and 0 bases at J; junction bases unmatched: 12. This CDR3 spans 17 amino acids. Looked up from germline, CDR1 is SGHRS and CDR2 is YFSETQ. DNA of the CDR3: TGCGCCAGCAGCCCCCTTCAACGGGAGGGGAGCTCCTACGAGCAGTACTTC. This translates into CASSPLQREGSSYEQYF.

This rearrangement joins TRBV20-1 to TRBJ1-5; possible D gene TRBD1, 5 bases. The CDR3 extends over 13 amino acids. Germline V gene data show CDR1 as DFQATT and CDR2 as SNEGSKA (reference sequence). V lost 5 bases and J lost 4, with 12 bases in between. This CDR3 is CSALRELNQPQHF. Written as DNA, the CDR3 is TGCAGTGCTCTCAGGGAGTTGAATCAGCCCCAGCATTTT.

This CDR3 is CASSYYASVQPQHF. In nucleotides, the CDR3 is TGTGCCAGCAGTTACTATGCTTCCGTACAGCCCCAGCATTTT. The V gene is TRBV2, the J gene TRBJ1-5, with D unresolved. The CDR3 consists of 14 residues. Looked up from germline, CDR1 is SNHLY and CDR2 is FYNNEI. V was trimmed by 5 bases and J by 7 bases, leaving 15 bases between them.

There are many counts of this clonotype. The CDR3 here is CASSLDSVSGNTIYF. The DNA for the CDR3 is TGTGCCAGCAGCTTAGACAGCGTCTCTGGAAACACCATATATTTT. The V and J genes are TRBV7-8 and TRBJ1-3, with D uncertain. Trimming took 1 base from V and 0 from J, leaving 7 bases between them. This CDR3 spans 15 amino acids. Germline loops: CDR1 SGHVS, CDR2 FQNEAQ.

This clonotype has just a few counts. The gene calls are TRBV15 and TRBJ1-2, with no clear D. V was shortened by 0 bases and J by 6 bases, with 5 bases between the two germline ends. Germline CDR1 LNHNV, CDR2 YYDKDF (reference sequence). The CDR3 contains 12 residues. CDR3 in DNA: TGTGCCACCAGCAGAGAAGGTGATGGCTACACCTTC. Protein product: CATSREGDGYTF.

About this clonotype: At one of its ends the junction is not consistent with the germline gene, which may arise from a read error. The chain is built from TRBV11-1 and TRBJ1-2, with D possibly TRBD1 on 6 matching bases. The CDR3 spans 13 residues. CDR1 is SGHAT, CDR2 FQDESV, per germline (reference sequence). The CDR3 reads CTSSQGSGYGYTF. DNA of the CDR3: TGTACCAGCAGTCAGGGGTCCGGTTATGGCTACACCTTC.